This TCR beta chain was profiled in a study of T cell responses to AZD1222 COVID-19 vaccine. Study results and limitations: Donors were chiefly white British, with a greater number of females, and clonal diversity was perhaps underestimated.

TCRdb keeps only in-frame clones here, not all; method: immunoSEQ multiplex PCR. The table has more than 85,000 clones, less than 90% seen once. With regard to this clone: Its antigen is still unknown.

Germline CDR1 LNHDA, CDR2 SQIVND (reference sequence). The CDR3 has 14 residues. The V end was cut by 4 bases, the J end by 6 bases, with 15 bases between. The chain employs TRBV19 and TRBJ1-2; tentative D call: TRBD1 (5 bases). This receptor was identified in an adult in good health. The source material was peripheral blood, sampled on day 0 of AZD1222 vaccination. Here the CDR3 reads CASSTRQPGDGYTF. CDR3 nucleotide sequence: TGTGCCAGTAGTACCAGACAGCCGGGGGATGGCTACACCTTC.